This T cell receptor beta chain was sequenced during a study of cytomegalovirus exposure and HLA in healthy donors. This PCR relied on a set of 60 Vbeta primers and 13 Jbeta primers. Clones were sequenced by immunoSEQ multiplex PCR, and TCRdb holds only the in-frame ones, with some missing. The sample table sets out 150,000 to 250,000 clones. The clonotype originates from a boy younger than 18 in good health and CMV-seronegative. Sequenced input: PBMCs.

The CDR3 region is CASRDRETSPLHF. As DNA, the CDR3 is TGTGCCAGCAGGGACAGGGAGACTTCACCCCTCCACTTT. V is TRBV2 and J is TRBJ1-6, with 8 bases identical to TRBD1. There are 13 residues in the CDR3. The germline gives CDR1 SNHLY, CDR2 FYNNEI. V gave up 6 bases and J gave up 9 bases; unmatched junction bases: 4.